This paragraph covers one TCR beta chain sequence. This sample is part of a study of shared T cell receptors in the human thymus. Trimming took off 0 bases at V and 0 bases at J, with 15 bases between the two ends. Germline V gives CDR1 MGHRA, CDR2 YSYEKL. The CDR3 loop spans 18 amino acids. Using immunoSEQ multiplex PCR, the repertoire was profiled, and TCRdb retains in-frame clones only, with some absent. The sample lists hundreds of thousands of clones, around 87% seen once, with just under 0.0095% in the top ten. Another study also made use of these data, one on human thymus T cells.

This receptor was identified in a boy under three years old with a congenital heart defect. The chain links TRBV4-1 to TRBJ2-1; possible D gene TRBD1, 5 bases. What was sequenced was thymocytes. CDR3 protein: CASSQDRGNRSSYNEQFF. For the CDR3, the DNA is TGCGCCAGCAGCCAAGATAGGGGTAACCGGAGCTCCTACAATGAGCAGTTCTTC.